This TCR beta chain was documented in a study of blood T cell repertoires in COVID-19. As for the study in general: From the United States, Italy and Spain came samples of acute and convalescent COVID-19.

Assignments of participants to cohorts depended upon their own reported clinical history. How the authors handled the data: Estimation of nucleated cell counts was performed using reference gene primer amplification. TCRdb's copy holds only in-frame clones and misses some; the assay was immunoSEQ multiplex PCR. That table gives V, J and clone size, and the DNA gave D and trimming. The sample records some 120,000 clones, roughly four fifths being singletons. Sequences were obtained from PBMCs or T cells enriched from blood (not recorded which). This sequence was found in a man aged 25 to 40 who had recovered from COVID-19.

The CDR3, as DNA: TGTGCCAGCAGCCCCGGGGGGGGATTTTACGAGCAGTACTTC. It yields the protein CASSPGGGFYEQYF. The chain has TRBV7-3 and TRBJ2-7, with 8 bases identical to TRBD2. CDR1 is SGHTA and CDR2 is FQGTGA in the germline V gene. The ends lost 5 bases at V and 4 bases at J; junction bases unmatched: 7. This CDR3 comprises 14 residues.